This record covers a single TCR beta chain. Its specificity is not known. This entry belongs to a study of T cell responses to AZD1222 COVID-19 vaccine. On the study more broadly: Second doses at about 4 or about 12 weeks were pooled.

Trimming removed 5 bases at V and 7 bases at J, with 18 bases between. Germline V gene lookup returns CDR1 MNHEY and CDR2 SMNVEV (reference sequence). The CDR3 length is 14 residues. Study conclusions and caveats: Spike-specific TCR breadth and depth were elevated following two AZD1222 doses.

Data came from immunoSEQ multiplex PCR; TCRdb stores just in-frame clones and leaves some out. In the table there are about 190,000 clones, more than 75% of which are singletons. The clonotype comes from an adult in good health. This sequence joins TRBV27 and TRBJ2-7, with a possible D match to TRBD1 (5 bases). The input for sequencing was peripheral blood, taken on day 0 of AZD1222 vaccination. The CDR3 DNA is TGTGCCAGCAGTGCCCGAAGGGGTGGAAGGGAGCAGTACTTC. The encoded protein is CASSARRGGREQYF.